This entry lists 17 T cell receptor beta chains sequenced from one sample in a study of T cells in Graves' hyperthyroidism and ophthalmopathy. The investigators amplified TCR beta CDR3 regions from RNA transcripts. A set of HTBI primers served as the primers for a first-round RT-PCR of the TCR CDR3. TCRdb processed the multiplex PCR reads anew with MiXCR; each CDR3 protein has one entry. The data hold about 600,000 distinct CDR3 sequences, with over 12% observed a single time. Sequencing was carried out using blood. The receptors here all came from a young woman with Graves' ophthalmopathy.

The sample holds many counts of this clonotype. J is TRBJ1-3 and V is TRBV28; TRBD1 aligns across 7 bases. Per the germline V gene, CDR1 is MDHEN and CDR2 is SYDVKM. V was pared by 7 bases and J by 4 bases, with 10 bases of the junction left unmatched. This CDR3 contains 15 residues. CDR3 sequence reads: CASNSRGRGGNTIYF. As DNA, the CDR3 is TGTGCCAGCAACAGCAGGGGGAGAGGAGGAAACACCATATATTTT.

This clonotype was counted ten times or more. The CDR3 here is CASSPRTGTDTQYF. As DNA, the CDR3 is TGTGCCAGCAGTCCTCGGACAGGGACAGATACGCAGTATTTT. The chain joins TRBV27 to TRBJ2-3; TRBD1 agrees at 8 bases. The CDR3 loop spans 14 amino acids. The germline V gene has CDR1 MNHEY and CDR2 SMNVEV (reference sequence). V shed 5 bases, J shed 3 bases, and the junction held 4 bases outside the gene matches.

The V call is TRBV6-2 or TRBV6-3, the J call TRBJ1-1; TRBD1 is a possible D gene (5 bases). Germline V lookup: CDR1 MNHEY, CDR2 SVGEGT. The CDR3 has 15 residues. Trimming cost V 6 bases and J 3 bases, with 17 bases left between them. The CDR3 sequence: CASSRQKNDYTEAFF. CDR3 DNA: TGTGCCAGCAGCAGACAGAAAAACGATTACACTGAAGCTTTCTTT.

As regards this clonotype: This could be a read error, since a much larger clone is one nucleotide away. This chain links TRBV6-1 with TRBJ2-3, with 11 bases aligning to TRBD2. The CDR3 length is 14 residues. The germline CDR1 and CDR2 sequences are MNHNS and SASEGT. The CDR3 reads CASSATSGIDTKYF. CDR3 DNA sequence: TGTGCCAGCAGTGCGACTAGCGGGATAGATACGAAGTATTTT.

V and J are TRBV5-8 and TRBJ1-3; 8 bases are shared with TRBD1. Per the germline V gene, CDR1 is SGHTS and CDR2 is YDEGEE. J gave up 4 bases and V 2 bases, and 5 bases lay outside the gene matches. There are 15 residues in the CDR3. The CDR3: CASSFDRDRGNTIYF. As DNA, the CDR3 is TGTGCCAGCAGCTTTGACCGGGACAGGGGAAACACCATATATTTT.

The gene calls are TRBV12-3 or TRBV12-4 and TRBJ2-3; 12 bases align to TRBD2. This CDR3 region has 14 residues. V lost 7 bases and J lost 6; bases outside the gene matches: 5. The CDR3 here is CASNLAGGPDTQYF. The CDR3 DNA follows: TGTGCCAGCAATCTAGCGGGAGGGCCGGATACGCAGTATTTT.

This clonotype was seen ten or more times. The chain links TRBV10-3 to TRBJ2-5; 9 bases line up with TRBD2. Germline CDR1 and CDR2: ENHRY and SYGVKD. Losses at the gene ends were 7 bases for V and 2 bases for J; bases not matched to a gene: 5. The CDR3 sequence is 14 residues long. The CDR3 spells CAIKPTSGQETQYF. The DNA of the CDR3 is TGTGCCATCAAGCCAACTAGCGGGCAAGAGACCCAGTACTTC.

This clonotype was picked up a small number of times. V is TRBV20-1 and J is TRBJ2-7, with D possibly TRBD2 on 6 matching bases. The germline gives CDR1 DFQATT, CDR2 SNEGSKA (reference sequence). V was pared by 5 bases and J by 3 bases, with 14 bases between. The CDR3 consists of 13 residues. CDR3 protein: CSAPGSPRYEQYF. CDR3 DNA: TGCAGTGCTCCCGGGAGTCCCCGCTACGAGCAGTACTTC.

This clonotype appeared many times. CDR3 nucleotide sequence: TGTGCCAGCAGTTCAACCAGGGGGCCGGTTCAGCCCCAGCATTTT. Amino acid sequence: CASSSTRGPVQPQHF. The J gene is TRBJ1-5, the V gene TRBV27, with TRBD1 matching over 8 bases. The germline CDR1 and CDR2 sequences are MNHEY and SMNVEV (reference sequence). J lost 6 bases, V lost 4 bases, and 8 bases had no gene match. CDR3 length equals 15 residues.

The CDR3 here is CASSLAVGYNEQFF. CDR3 DNA: TGTGCCAGTAGTCTAGCGGTTGGTTACAATGAGCAGTTCTTC. This chain connects TRBV19 to TRBJ2-1; TRBD2 aligns across 7 bases. Germline V gene sequence: CDR1 LNHDA, CDR2 SQIVND (reference sequence). The CDR3 is made up of 14 amino acids. With 5 bases clipped from V and 4 bases from J, the junction kept 5 bases outside the gene matches. The full variable domain, rest sourced from reference TRBV19 and TRBJ2-1, is DGGITQSPKYLFRKEGQNVTLSCEQNLNHDAMYWYRQDPGQGLRLIYYSQIVNDFQKGDIAEGYSVSREKKESFPLTVTSAQKNPTAFYLCASSLAVGYNEQFFGPGTRLTVL.

The chain recombines TRBV6-2 or TRBV6-3 with TRBJ2-7; D gene uncertain. Trimming removed 0 bases from V and 3 bases from J, with 6 bases in between. Germline V lookup: CDR1 MNHEY, CDR2 SVGEGT. The CDR3 runs to 13 residues. The CDR3 sequence is CASSYSDNYEQYF. The CDR3 DNA is TGTGCCAGCAGTTACTCCGATAACTACGAGCAGTACTTC.

This clonotype was seen many times. The chain couples TRBV13 to TRBJ2-5, with D unresolved. The V end lost 5 bases, the J end lost 2 bases, and 12 bases lay between the germline ends. The CDR3 spans 14 residues. The V gene's germline CDR1 is PRHDT and CDR2 FYEKMQ (reference sequence). CDR3 coding DNA: TGTGCCAGCAGCACCACCAGTACGCAAGAGACCCAGTACTTC. This codes for CASSTTSTQETQYF.

This clonotype has just a few counts. A much larger clone differs from this one at a single base, so this may be a read error. The CDR3, as DNA: TGTGCCAGCAGGACCGGGACAGACACTGAAGCTTCCTTT. Its protein product is CASRTGTDTEASF. The rearrangement uses TRBV12-3 or TRBV12-4 and TRBJ1-1; TRBD1 aligns across 7 bases. This CDR3 has 13 residues.

The table lists this clonotype with many counts. This chain joins TRBV12-3 or TRBV12-4 and TRBJ2-7; TRBD1 agrees at 8 bases. Trimming removed 7 bases from V and 3 bases from J; junction bases left unmatched: 5. The CDR3 totals 13 residues. The CDR3 protein is CASTPGQGYEQYF. The CDR3 region has the DNA TGTGCCAGCACCCCCGGACAGGGCTACGAGCAGTACTTC.

This clonotype was seen many times. The CDR3 bases are TGCGCCAGCAGCTCACTCGGGGTTAACACTGAAGCTTTCTTT. The encoded protein is CASSSLGVNTEAFF. This rearrangement joins TRBV4-3 to TRBJ1-1; no reliable D call. This CDR3 has 14 residues. Per the germline V gene, CDR1 is LGHNA and CDR2 is YSLEER. V was trimmed by 5 bases and J by 2 bases, leaving 12 bases between them.

The sample holds many counts of this clonotype. The chain carries TRBV20-1 and TRBJ2-3; 7 bases line up with TRBD2. In germline, CDR1 is DFQATT, CDR2 SNEGSKA (reference sequence). Trimming cost V 3 bases and J 1 base; bases outside gene matches: 4. This CDR3 has 14 residues. The CDR3 DNA reads TGCAGTGCTAGGAGTCTAGCGGGCACAGATACGCAGTATTTT. Its translation is CSARSLAGTDTQYF.

This clonotype has ten or more counts. The V gene is TRBV18, the J gene TRBJ1-2, with TRBD1 identical over 9 bases. Looked up from germline, CDR1 is KGHSH and CDR2 is LQKENI. CDR3 length: 14 residues. With 0 bases clipped from V and 10 bases from J, the junction kept 6 bases outside the gene matches. The CDR3: CASSPPGTGKVYTF. DNA of the CDR3: TGTGCCAGCTCACCACCCGGGACAGGGAAGGTCTACACCTTC.